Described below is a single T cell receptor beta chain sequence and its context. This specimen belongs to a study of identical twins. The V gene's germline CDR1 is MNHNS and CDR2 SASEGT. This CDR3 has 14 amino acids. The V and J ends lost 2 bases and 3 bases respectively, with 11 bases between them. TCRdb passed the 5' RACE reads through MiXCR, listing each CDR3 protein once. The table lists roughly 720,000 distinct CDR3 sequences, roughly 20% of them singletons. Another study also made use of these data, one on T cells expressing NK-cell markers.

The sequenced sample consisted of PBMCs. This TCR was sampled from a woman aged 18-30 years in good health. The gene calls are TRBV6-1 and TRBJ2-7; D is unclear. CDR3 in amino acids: CASSERVRLYEQYF. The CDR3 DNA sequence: TGTGCCAGCAGTGAAAGGGTCAGGCTCTACGAGCAGTACTTC.